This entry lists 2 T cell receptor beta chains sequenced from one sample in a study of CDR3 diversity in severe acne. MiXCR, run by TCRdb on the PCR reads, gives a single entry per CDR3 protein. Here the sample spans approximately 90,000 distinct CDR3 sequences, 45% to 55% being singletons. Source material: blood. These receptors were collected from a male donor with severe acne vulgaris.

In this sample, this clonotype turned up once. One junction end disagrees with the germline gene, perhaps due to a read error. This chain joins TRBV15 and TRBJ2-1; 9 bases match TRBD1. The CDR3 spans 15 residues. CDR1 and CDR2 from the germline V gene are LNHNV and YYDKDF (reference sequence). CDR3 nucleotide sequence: TGTGCCAGCAGCACCTCCGGGACAGGGTTTCATGAGCAGTTCTTC. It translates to CASSTSGTGFHEQFF.

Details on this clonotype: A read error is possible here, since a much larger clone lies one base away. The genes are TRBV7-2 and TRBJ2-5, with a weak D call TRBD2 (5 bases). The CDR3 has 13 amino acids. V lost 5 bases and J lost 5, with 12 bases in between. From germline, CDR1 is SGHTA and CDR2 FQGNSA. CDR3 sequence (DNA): TGTGCCAGCAGCCCGCCCCCGGGGGAGACCCAGTACTTC. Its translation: CASSPPPGETQYF.